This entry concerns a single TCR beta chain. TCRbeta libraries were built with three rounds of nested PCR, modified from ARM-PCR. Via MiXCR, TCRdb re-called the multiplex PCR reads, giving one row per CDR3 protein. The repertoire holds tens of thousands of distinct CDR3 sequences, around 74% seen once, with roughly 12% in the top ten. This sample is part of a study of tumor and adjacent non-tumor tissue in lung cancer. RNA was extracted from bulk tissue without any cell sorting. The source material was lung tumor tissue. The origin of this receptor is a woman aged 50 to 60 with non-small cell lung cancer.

CDR3 coding DNA: TGTGCTAACTGCTTAGGCTACTCCGCCGGGGAGACCCAGTACTTC. It codes for CANCLGYSAGETQYF. The gene calls are TRBV11-3 and TRBJ2-5; no reliable D call. CDR1 SGHNT and CDR2 YENEEA come from the germline V gene. This CDR3 contains 15 residues. Filled out from reference TRBV11-3 and TRBJ2-5, the complete variable domain reads EAGVVQSPRYKIIEKKQPVAFWCNPISGHNTLYWYLQNLGQGPELLIRYENEEAVDDSQLPKDRFSAERLKGVDSTLKIQPAELGDSAVYLCANCLGYSAGETQYFGPGTRLLVL.